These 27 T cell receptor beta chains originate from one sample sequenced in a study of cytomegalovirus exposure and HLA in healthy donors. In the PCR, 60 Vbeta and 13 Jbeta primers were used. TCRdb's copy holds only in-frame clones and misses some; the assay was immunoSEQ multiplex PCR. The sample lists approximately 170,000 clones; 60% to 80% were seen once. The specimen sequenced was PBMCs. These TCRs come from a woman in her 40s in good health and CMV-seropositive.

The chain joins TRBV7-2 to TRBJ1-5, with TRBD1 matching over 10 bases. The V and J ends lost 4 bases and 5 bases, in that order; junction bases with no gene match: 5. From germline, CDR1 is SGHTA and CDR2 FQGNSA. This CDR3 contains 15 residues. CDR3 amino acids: CASSSWTGGDQPQHF. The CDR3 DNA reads TGTGCCAGCAGCTCATGGACAGGGGGGGATCAGCCCCAGCATTTT.

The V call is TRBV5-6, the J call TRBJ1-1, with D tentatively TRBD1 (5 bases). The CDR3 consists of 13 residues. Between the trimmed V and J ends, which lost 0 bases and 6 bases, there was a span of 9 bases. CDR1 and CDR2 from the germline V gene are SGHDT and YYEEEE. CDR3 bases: TGTGCCAGCAGCTTGGACAGGTCAGCTGAAGCTTTCTTT. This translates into CASSLDRSAEAFF.

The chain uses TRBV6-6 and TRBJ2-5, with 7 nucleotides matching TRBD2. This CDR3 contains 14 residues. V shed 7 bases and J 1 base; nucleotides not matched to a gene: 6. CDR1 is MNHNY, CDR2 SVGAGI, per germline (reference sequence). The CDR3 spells CASTTGGPQETQYF. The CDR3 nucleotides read TGTGCCAGCACCACGGGGGGTCCCCAAGAGACCCAGTACTTC.

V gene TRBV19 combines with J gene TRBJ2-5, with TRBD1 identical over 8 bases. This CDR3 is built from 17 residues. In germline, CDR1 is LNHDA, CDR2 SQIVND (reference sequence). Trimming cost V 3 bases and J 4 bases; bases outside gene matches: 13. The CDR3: CASSMGLRGQGGETQYF. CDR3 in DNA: TGTGCCAGTAGTATGGGCTTACGAGGACAGGGAGGAGAGACCCAGTACTTC.

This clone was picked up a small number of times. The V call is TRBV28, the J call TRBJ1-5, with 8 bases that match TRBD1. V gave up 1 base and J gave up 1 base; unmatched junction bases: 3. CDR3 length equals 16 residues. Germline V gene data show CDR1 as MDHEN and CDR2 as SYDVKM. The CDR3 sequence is CASSLYRGSSNQPQHF. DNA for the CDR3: TGTGCCAGCAGTTTATACAGGGGGTCAAGCAATCAGCCCCAGCATTTT.

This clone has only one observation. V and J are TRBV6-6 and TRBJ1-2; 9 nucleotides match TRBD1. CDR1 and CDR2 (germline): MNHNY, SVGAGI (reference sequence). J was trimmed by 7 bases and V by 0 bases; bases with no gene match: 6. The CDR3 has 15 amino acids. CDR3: CASSYSTGQGSGYTF. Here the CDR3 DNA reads TGTGCCAGCAGTTACTCGACGGGACAGGGAAGTGGCTACACCTTC.

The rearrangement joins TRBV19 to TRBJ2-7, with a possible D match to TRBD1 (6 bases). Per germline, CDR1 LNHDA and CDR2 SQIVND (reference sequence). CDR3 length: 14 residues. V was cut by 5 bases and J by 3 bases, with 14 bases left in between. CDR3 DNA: TGTGCCAGTAGTCCAGGGCGACAGGTCTACGAGCAGTACTTC. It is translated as CASSPGRQVYEQYF.

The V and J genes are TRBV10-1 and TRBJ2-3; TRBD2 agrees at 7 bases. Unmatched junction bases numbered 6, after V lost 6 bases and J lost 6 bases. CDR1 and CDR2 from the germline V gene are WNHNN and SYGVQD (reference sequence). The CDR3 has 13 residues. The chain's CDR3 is CASSRTRQDTQYF. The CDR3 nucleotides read TGCGCCAGCAGCAGGACTAGGCAGGATACGCAGTATTTT.

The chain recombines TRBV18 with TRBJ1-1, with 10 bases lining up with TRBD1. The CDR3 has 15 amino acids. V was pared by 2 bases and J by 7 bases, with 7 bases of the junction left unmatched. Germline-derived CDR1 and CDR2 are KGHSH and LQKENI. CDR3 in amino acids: CASSPRDRGGGEAFF. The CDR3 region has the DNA TGTGCCAGCTCACCAAGGGACAGGGGAGGGGGTGAAGCTTTCTTT.

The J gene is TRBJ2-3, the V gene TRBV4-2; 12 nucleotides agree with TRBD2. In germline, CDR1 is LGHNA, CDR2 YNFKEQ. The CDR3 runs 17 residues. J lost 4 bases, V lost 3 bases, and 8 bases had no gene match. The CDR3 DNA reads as TGTGCCAGCAGCCAGACTAGCGGGAGTCTGTCGGCAGATACGCAGTATTTT. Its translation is CASSQTSGSLSADTQYF.

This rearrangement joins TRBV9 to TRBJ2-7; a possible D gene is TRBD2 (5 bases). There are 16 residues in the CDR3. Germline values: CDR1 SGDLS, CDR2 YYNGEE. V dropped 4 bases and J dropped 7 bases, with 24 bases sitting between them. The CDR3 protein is CASSRSGSGPPREQYF. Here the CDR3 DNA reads TGTGCCAGCAGCCGGTCGGGGAGCGGACCCCCGCGAGAGCAGTACTTC.

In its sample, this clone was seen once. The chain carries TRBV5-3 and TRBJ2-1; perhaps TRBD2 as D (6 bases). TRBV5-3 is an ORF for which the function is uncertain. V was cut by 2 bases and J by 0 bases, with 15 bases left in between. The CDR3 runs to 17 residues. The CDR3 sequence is CARSLTLTGASYNEQFF. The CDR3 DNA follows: TGTGCCAGAAGCTTAACATTAACGGGAGCCTCCTACAATGAGCAGTTCTTC.

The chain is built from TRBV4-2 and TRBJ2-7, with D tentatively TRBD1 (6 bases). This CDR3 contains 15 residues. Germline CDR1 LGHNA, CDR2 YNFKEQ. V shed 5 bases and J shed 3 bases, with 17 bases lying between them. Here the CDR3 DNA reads TGTGCCAGCAGCACAGGACAGCTCGCCATCTACGAGCAGTACTTC. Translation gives CASSTGQLAIYEQYF.

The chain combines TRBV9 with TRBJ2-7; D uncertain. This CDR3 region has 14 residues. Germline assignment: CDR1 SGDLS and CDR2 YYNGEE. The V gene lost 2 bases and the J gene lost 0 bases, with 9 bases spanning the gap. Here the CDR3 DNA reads TGTGCCAGCAGCGTTTACGATAGCTCCTACGAGCAGTACTTC. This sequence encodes CASSVYDSSYEQYF.

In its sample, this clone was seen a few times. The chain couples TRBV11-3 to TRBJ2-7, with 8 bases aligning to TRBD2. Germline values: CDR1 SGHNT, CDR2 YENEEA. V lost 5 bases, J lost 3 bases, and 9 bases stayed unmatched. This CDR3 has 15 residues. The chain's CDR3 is CASSPGGPPHYEQYF. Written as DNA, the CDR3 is TGTGCCAGCAGCCCGGGAGGGCCTCCCCACTACGAGCAGTACTTC.

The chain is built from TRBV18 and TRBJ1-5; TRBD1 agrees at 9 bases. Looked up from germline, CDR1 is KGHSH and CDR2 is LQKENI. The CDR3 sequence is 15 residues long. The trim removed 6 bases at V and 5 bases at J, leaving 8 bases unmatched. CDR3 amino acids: CASSPGQGTYQPQHF. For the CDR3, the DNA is TGTGCCAGCTCCCCGGGACAGGGAACGTATCAGCCCCAGCATTTT.

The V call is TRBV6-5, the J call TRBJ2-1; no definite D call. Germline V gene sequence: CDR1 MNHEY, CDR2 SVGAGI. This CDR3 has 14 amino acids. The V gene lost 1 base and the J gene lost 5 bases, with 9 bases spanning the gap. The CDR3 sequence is CASSYLRSHNEQFF. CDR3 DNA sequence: TGTGCCAGCAGTTACTTACGGAGCCACAATGAGCAGTTCTTC.

This CDR3 is CASSEDLAGTGNTIYF. The DNA for the CDR3 is TGTGCCAGCTCAGAAGACTTGGCGGGGACGGGAAACACCATATATTTT. The V gene is TRBV18, the J gene TRBJ1-3, with TRBD1 as a possible D gene (5 bases). CDR3 length equals 16 residues. The V end was cut by 5 bases, the J end by 4 bases, with 18 bases between. Germline V lookup: CDR1 KGHSH, CDR2 LQKENI. Full variable domain (missing parts from reference TRBV18 and TRBJ1-3): NAGVMQNPRHLVRRRGQEARLRCSPMKGHSHVYWYRQLPEEGLKFMVYLQKENIIDESGMPKERFSAEFPKEGPSILRIQQVVRGDSAAYFCASSEDLAGTGNTIYFGEGSWLTVV.

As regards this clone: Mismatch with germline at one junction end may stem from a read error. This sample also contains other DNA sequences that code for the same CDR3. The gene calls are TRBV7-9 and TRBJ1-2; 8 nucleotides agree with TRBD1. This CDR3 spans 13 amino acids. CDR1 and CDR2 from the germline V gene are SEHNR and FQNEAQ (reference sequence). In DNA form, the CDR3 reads TGCGCCAGCAGCTTAGGACAGGGTGGGGGCTACACCTTC. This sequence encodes CASSLGQGGGYTF.

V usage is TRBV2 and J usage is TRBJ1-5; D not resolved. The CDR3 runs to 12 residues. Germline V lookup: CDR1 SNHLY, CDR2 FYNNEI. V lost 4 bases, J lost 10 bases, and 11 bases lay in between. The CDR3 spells CASSARRSPQHF. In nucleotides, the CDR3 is TGTGCCAGCAGTGCCAGGCGATCACCCCAGCATTTT.

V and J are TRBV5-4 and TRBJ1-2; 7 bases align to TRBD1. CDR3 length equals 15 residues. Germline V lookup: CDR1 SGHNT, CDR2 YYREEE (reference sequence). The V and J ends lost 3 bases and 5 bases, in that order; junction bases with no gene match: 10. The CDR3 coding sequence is TGTGCCAGCAGCTCCCGACAGGGTAGTTTGTATGGCTACACCTTC. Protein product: CASSSRQGSLYGYTF.

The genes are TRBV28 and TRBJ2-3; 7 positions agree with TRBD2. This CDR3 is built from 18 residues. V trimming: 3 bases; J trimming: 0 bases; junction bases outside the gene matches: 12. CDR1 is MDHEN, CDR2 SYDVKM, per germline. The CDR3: CASSFPVGSGSSTDTQYF. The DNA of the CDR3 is TGTGCCAGCAGTTTCCCCGTGGGTAGCGGGTCTAGCACAGATACGCAGTATTTT. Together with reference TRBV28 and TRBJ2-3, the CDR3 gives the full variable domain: DVKVTQSSRYLVKRTGEKVFLECVQDMDHENMFWYRQDPGLGLRLIYFSYDVKMKEKGDIPEGYSVSREKKERFSLILESASTNQTSMYLCASSFPVGSGSSTDTQYFGPGTRLTVL.

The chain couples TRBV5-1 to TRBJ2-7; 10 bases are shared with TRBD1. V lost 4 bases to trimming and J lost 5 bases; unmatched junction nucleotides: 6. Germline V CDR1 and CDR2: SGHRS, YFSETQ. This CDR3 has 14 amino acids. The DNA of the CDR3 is TGCGCCAGCAGCCCCAGACAGGGGGCCCACGAGCAGTACTTC. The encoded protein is CASSPRQGAHEQYF.

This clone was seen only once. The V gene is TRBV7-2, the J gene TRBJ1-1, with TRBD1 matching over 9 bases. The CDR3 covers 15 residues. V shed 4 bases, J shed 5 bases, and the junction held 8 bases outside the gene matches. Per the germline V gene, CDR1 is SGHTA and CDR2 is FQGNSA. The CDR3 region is CASSYAGTGPTEAFF. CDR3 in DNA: TGTGCCAGCAGCTACGCCGGGACAGGGCCTACTGAAGCTTTCTTT.

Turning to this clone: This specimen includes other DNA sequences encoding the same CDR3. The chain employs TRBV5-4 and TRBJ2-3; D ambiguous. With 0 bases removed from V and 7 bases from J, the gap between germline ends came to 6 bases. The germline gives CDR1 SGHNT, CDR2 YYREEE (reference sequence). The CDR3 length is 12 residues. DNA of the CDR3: TGTGCCAGCAGCTTGGGTGGCAATACGCAGTATTTT. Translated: CASSLGGNTQYF.

CDR3 residues: CASSLHRLAGQETQYF. The CDR3 nucleotides are TGTGCCAGCAGCTTACACCGACTAGCGGGGCAAGAGACCCAGTACTTC. The V gene is TRBV7-2, the J gene TRBJ2-5; 11 nucleotides align to TRBD2. The V and J ends lost 2 bases and 2 bases, in that order; junction bases with no gene match: 4. CDR1 and CDR2 from the germline V gene are SGHTA and FQGNSA. The CDR3 is 16 residues long.

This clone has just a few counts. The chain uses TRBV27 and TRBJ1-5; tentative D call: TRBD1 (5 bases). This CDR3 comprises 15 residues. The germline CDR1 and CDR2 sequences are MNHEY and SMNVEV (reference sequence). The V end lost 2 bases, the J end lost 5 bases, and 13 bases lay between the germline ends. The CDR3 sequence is CASSLGGESYQPQHF. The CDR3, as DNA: TGTGCCAGCAGTTTAGGAGGGGAAAGTTATCAGCCCCAGCATTTT.